A single sample gave rise to the 2 T cell receptor beta chains below, sequenced in a study of cytomegalovirus exposure and HLA in healthy donors. The PCR contained 60 Vbeta and 13 Jbeta primers. Data came from immunoSEQ multiplex PCR; TCRdb stores just in-frame clones and leaves some out. The sample lists roughly 190,000 clones; around 84% were seen once. The sequenced material came from PBMCs. The receptors originated from a man in his forties in good health and CMV-seropositive.

The chain recombines TRBV27 with TRBJ2-7; D may be TRBD1 (6 bases). CDR1 is MNHEY and CDR2 is SMNVEV in the germline V gene (reference sequence). The CDR3 consists of 14 residues. V dropped 3 bases and J dropped 2 bases, with 11 bases sitting between them. In DNA form, the CDR3 reads TGTGCCAGCAGTTTCAAGGACAGTACCTACGAGCAGTACTTC. Protein product: CASSFKDSTYEQYF.

Remarks on this clone: Within the sample, other DNA sequences also encode this same CDR3. V is TRBV7-9 and J is TRBJ2-2, with a tentative D call TRBD2 (6 bases). The length of the CDR3 is 14 residues. In germline, CDR1 is SEHNR, CDR2 FQNEAQ (reference sequence). V lost 5 bases and J 4 bases, leaving 11 bases between the germline ends. CDR3 region: CASSTGLGTGELFF. As DNA, the CDR3 is TGTGCCAGCAGCACGGGACTGGGCACCGGGGAGCTGTTTTTT.